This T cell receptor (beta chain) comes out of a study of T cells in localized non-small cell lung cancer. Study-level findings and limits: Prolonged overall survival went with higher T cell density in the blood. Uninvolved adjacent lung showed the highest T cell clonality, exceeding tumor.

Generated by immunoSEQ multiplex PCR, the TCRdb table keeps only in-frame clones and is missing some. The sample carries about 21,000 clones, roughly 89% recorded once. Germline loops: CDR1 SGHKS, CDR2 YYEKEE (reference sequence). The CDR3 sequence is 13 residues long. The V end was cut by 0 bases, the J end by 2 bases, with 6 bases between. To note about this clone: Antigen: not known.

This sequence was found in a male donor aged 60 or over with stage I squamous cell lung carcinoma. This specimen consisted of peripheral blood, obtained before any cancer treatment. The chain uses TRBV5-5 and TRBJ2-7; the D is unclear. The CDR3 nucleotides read TGTGCCAGCAGCTTGGGGGGAACCTACGAGCAGTACTTC. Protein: CASSLGGTYEQYF.